The clone carrying this TCR beta chain was counted only a few times. This sample was included in a study of blood T cell repertoires in COVID-19. About the study: Researchers got acute and convalescent COVID-19 samples from the United States, Italy and Spain. From T cells, B-cell-depleted T cells, or PBMCs came the material, which was cDNA or gDNA.

CDR3 length: 15 amino acids. Germline lookup yields CDR1 SGDLS and CDR2 YYNGEE. V gave up 4 bases and J gave up 1 base, with 14 bases separating them. Per the authors' pipeline: It was from reference gene primer amplification that nucleated cell counts were estimated. The repertoire was sequenced with immunoSEQ multiplex PCR; TCRdb's copy has only in-frame clones and lacks some. The V and J calls and clone size were taken over from that table, and D and trimming were inferred from the DNA. Here the sample spans 370,000 or so clones, 80% to 90% being singletons. Clinical history as reported by participants underpinned cohort assignment.

The rearrangement links TRBV9 to TRBJ2-5; no definite D call. Sequencing input: PBMCs or T cells enriched from blood (not recorded which). The sequence was obtained from a man aged 30 to 45 who had recovered from COVID-19. In nucleotides, the CDR3 is TGTGCCAGCAGCCCCCGAGGCGGCAGCCAAGAGACCCAGTACTTC. Translating gives CASSPRGGSQETQYF. The variable domain in full, completed from reference TRBV9 and TRBJ2-5, reads DSGVTQTPKHLITATGQRVTLRCSPRSGDLSVYWYQQSLDQGLQFLIQYYNGEERAKGNILERFSAQQFPDLHSELNLSSLELGDSALYFCASSPRGGSQETQYFGPGTRLLVL.